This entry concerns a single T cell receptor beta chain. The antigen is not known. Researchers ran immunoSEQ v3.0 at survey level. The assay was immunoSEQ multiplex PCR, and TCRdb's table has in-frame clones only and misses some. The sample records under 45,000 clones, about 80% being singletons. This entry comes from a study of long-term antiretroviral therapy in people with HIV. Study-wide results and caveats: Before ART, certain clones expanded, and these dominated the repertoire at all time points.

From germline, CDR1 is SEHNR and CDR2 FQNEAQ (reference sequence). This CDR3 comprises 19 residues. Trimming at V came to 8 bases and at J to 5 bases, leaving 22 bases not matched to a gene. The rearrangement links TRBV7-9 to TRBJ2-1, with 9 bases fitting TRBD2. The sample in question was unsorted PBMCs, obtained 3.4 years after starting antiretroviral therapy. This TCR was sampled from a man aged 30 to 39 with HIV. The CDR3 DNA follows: TGTGCCAGCCGGGGAGGGTATCTGTCCCTAGCGGGATTGGACAATGAGCAGTTCTTC. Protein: CASRGGYLSLAGLDNEQFF.